This is a list of T cell receptor beta chains from one sample in a study of T cells after yellow fever vaccination. One entry per CDR3 protein results from TCRdb running MiXCR on the 5' RACE reads. The profile shows 280,000 or so distinct CDR3 sequences, about 10% of them singletons. The sample in question was CD4+ T cells sorted from PBMCs, obtained 5 days after the yellow fever booster vaccination. These TCRs come from a man aged 18 to 30 who received the YFV17D yellow fever vaccine. The CDR3 runs from the conserved cysteine through the conserved F or W. A D gene is named only where the DNA matches it firmly. Some rows have no size entry. The others give once, few or many, or a class for an expanded clone.

j_gene: TRBJ2-6
v_gene: TRBV6-6
abundance: .
d_gene: .
CDR3nt: TGTGCCAGCAGTGAACAGACTGGGGCCAACGTCCTGACTTTC
CDR3aa: CASSEQTGANVLTF

j_gene: TRBJ2-3
v_gene: TRBV7-3
abundance: .
d_gene: .
CDR3nt: TGTGCCAGCAGCTTAGTCTTTGGAGGGGATACGCAGTATTTT
CDR3aa: CASSLVFGGDTQYF

j_gene: TRBJ1-1
v_gene: TRBV5-1
abundance: many
d_gene: .
CDR3nt: TGCGCCAGCAGCTTAGCAGGGCAGGGGAACACTGAAGCTTTCTTT
CDR3aa: CASSLAGQGNTEAFF

j_gene: TRBJ2-5
v_gene: TRBV3-1
abundance: few
d_gene: .
CDR3nt: TGTGCCAGCCAAGGAGGGGAGAGGGAGACCCAGTACTTC
CDR3aa: CASQGGERETQYF

j_gene: TRBJ1-1
v_gene: TRBV20-1
abundance: few
d_gene: .
CDR3nt: TGCAGTGCTAGAAAGTTTCTAGATGGTGGGGGGACTGAAGCTTTCTTT
CDR3aa: CSARKFLDGGGTEAFF

j_gene: TRBJ2-7
v_gene: TRBV10-1
abundance: few
d_gene: .
CDR3nt: TGCGCCAGCAGTGGGTTCGCCGGGACGAGGGCTCCCTACGAGCAGTACTTC
CDR3aa: CASSGFAGTRAPYEQYF

j_gene: TRBJ2-3
v_gene: TRBV5-1
abundance: few
d_gene: TRBD2
CDR3nt: TGCGCCAGCGAACTGGGGGGGGGCACAGATACGCAGTATTTT
CDR3aa: CASELGGGTDTQYF

j_gene: TRBJ1-2
v_gene: TRBV5-1
abundance: many
d_gene: .
CDR3nt: TGCGCCAGCAGCTTGGTCGCCGGGACAAACTATGGCTACACCTTC
CDR3aa: CASSLVAGTNYGYTF

j_gene: TRBJ1-6
v_gene: TRBV20-1
abundance: few
d_gene: .
CDR3nt: TGCAGTGCTAGAGTGCGGGCGATGCCGGGCCGTTCACCCCTCCACTTT
CDR3aa: CSARVRAMPGRSPLHF

j_gene: TRBJ2-2
v_gene: TRBV7-3
abundance: few
d_gene: .
CDR3nt: TGTGCCAGCAGCTTTAGGCCTGACAACACCGGGGAGCTGTTTTTT
CDR3aa: CASSFRPDNTGELFF

j_gene: TRBJ2-5
v_gene: TRBV7-3
abundance: few
d_gene: .
CDR3nt: TGTGCCAGCAGCGTACAACAGGTGGAGACCCAGTACTTC
CDR3aa: CASSVQQVETQYF

j_gene: TRBJ2-5
v_gene: TRBV20-1
abundance: few
d_gene: .
CDR3nt: TGCAGTGCTAGACGTCCCGGGACCATCTCGGAGACCCAGTACTTC
CDR3aa: CSARRPGTISETQYF

j_gene: TRBJ1-3
v_gene: TRBV19
abundance: few
d_gene: .
CDR3nt: TGTGCCAGTAAGCGGAACTCTGGAAACACCATATATTTT
CDR3aa: CASKRNSGNTIYF

j_gene: TRBJ1-1
v_gene: TRBV14
abundance: .
d_gene: .
CDR3nt: TGTGCCAGCAGCCGAATCCCCCCAGGGAACACTGAAGCTTTCTTT
CDR3aa: CASSRIPPGNTEAFF

j_gene: TRBJ2-1
v_gene: TRBV20-1
abundance: few
d_gene: .
CDR3nt: TGCAGTGCTAGAGAGGGGGGTGCCGGTGAGCAGTTCTTC
CDR3aa: CSAREGGAGEQFF

j_gene: TRBJ1-2
v_gene: TRBV20-1
abundance: few
d_gene: .
CDR3nt: TGCAGTGCCGTGGGGGATAGGAGAACTAACTATGGCTACACCTTC
CDR3aa: CSAVGDRRTNYGYTF

j_gene: TRBJ2-3
v_gene: TRBV23-1
abundance: .
d_gene: .
CDR3nt: TGCGCCAGCAGCCCGAACCCAAATACGCAGTATTTT
CDR3aa: CASSPNPNTQYF

j_gene: TRBJ2-3
v_gene: TRBV5-1
abundance: many
d_gene: TRBD2
CDR3nt: TGCGCCAGCAGCTTTAGCGGGGGGGAAGATACGCAGTATTTT
CDR3aa: CASSFSGGEDTQYF

j_gene: TRBJ1-1
v_gene: TRBV4-1
abundance: many
d_gene: TRBD1
CDR3nt: TGCGCCAGCAGCCAAATTAGGACAGGGACGTTGAACACTGAAGCTTTCTTT
CDR3aa: CASSQIRTGTLNTEAFF

j_gene: TRBJ1-5
v_gene: TRBV28
abundance: many
d_gene: .
CDR3nt: TGTGCCAGCAGCAGGAATCAGCCCCAGCATTTT
CDR3aa: CASSRNQPQHF

j_gene: TRBJ1-4
v_gene: TRBV12-3/TRBV12-4
abundance: .
d_gene: TRBD1
CDR3nt: TGTGCCAGCAGACTTGACAGGGGGACTGAAAAACTGTTTTTT
CDR3aa: CASRLDRGTEKLFF

j_gene: TRBJ1-5
v_gene: TRBV2
abundance: few
d_gene: TRBD1
CDR3nt: TGTGCCAGCACCGGGACAGTCAATCAGCCCCAGCATTTT
CDR3aa: CASTGTVNQPQHF

j_gene: TRBJ1-1
v_gene: TRBV6-5
abundance: .
d_gene: .
CDR3nt: TGTGCCAGCATTGGGCAGGGGTCGCGGGCTTTCTTT
CDR3aa: CASIGQGSRAFF

j_gene: TRBJ1-4
v_gene: TRBV12-3/TRBV12-4
abundance: .
d_gene: .
CDR3nt: TGTGCCAGCAGTTTCAATGAAAAACTGTTTTTT
CDR3aa: CASSFNEKLFF

j_gene: TRBJ2-5
v_gene: TRBV24-1
abundance: few
d_gene: TRBD2
CDR3nt: TGTGCCACCGGAATGTCCGGCGGGGGACAAGAGACCCAGTACTTC
CDR3aa: CATGMSGGGQETQYF

j_gene: TRBJ2-5
v_gene: TRBV5-1
abundance: few
d_gene: .
CDR3nt: TGCGCCAGCAGCTTTCGGACATCGCAAGAGACCCAGTACTTC
CDR3aa: CASSFRTSQETQYF

j_gene: TRBJ1-5
v_gene: TRBV5-1
abundance: many
d_gene: .
CDR3nt: TGCGCCAGCAGCTTGATGGGTCGGCAGCCCCAGCATTTT
CDR3aa: CASSLMGRQPQHF

j_gene: TRBJ2-5
v_gene: TRBV2
abundance: once
d_gene: .
CDR3nt: TGTGCCAGCAGTGCAAGGGGGTTTGGCCAAGAGACCCAGTACTTC
CDR3aa: CASSARGFGQETQYF

j_gene: TRBJ2-3
v_gene: TRBV29-1
abundance: .
d_gene: TRBD2
CDR3nt: TGCAGCGTTACTCCGGGACTAGCGTCAGCAGATACGCAGTATTTT
CDR3aa: CSVTPGLASADTQYF

j_gene: TRBJ1-5
v_gene: TRBV20-1
abundance: .
d_gene: .
CDR3nt: TGCAGTGCGTCGGCGAGTAGGGCCCAGCATTTT
CDR3aa: CSASASRAQHF

j_gene: TRBJ2-2
v_gene: TRBV7-2
abundance: many
d_gene: TRBD2
CDR3nt: TGTGCCAGCAGCCCGCGGGGGGGCCCCACCGGGGAGCTGTTTTTT
CDR3aa: CASSPRGGPTGELFF